Here is one TCR beta chain with its context. The protocol was immunoSEQ multiplex PCR, while the TCRdb copy is restricted to in-frame clones and leaves out a portion. The sample includes about 49,000 clones, nearly 95% seen only once; the top ten take less than 9.5%. This entry comes from a study of cytomegalovirus exposure and HLA in healthy donors. CDR3 length: 14 amino acids. The J gene is TRBJ1-1, the V gene TRBV21-1; no DNA check was done on the table's D call, TRBD1. TRBV21-1 is a listed pseudogene. Sequencing was carried out using PBMCs. This TCR derives from a woman aged 18-35 years in good health and CMV-seropositive. DNA for the CDR3: TGTGCCAGCCTACCGACAGGAACGAACACTGAAGCTTTCTTT. As protein: CASLPTGTNTEAFF.